The entry that follows covers one T cell receptor (beta chain) sequence. These data come from a study of Ad26.COV2.S vaccination and SARS-CoV-2 variants. Libraries were prepared by immunoSEQ multiplex PCR; TCRdb keeps only in-frame clonotypes and omits some of them. The repertoire holds approximately 300,000 clones, with around 83% as singletons. Treatment in this sample: 15 to 20 received Ad26.COV2.S at low or high dose, single or two shots; about 5 received placebo; per-sample allocation not given. All samples were drawn on day 63, counting from the first vaccine or placebo injection. This TCR came from a person aged 18-60 years who received the Ad26.COV2.S COVID-19 vaccine or a placebo. This material consisted of peripheral blood, taken in a trial of Ad26.COV2.S vaccine versus placebo.

The CDR3: CASSLDRLNTEAFF. As DNA, the CDR3 is TGCGCCAGCAGCTTGGATCGACTGAACACTGAAGCTTTCTTT. This rearrangement joins TRBV5-1 to TRBJ1-1; D gene unclear. V gave up 0 bases and J gave up 0 bases, with 6 bases separating them. The CDR3 extends over 14 amino acids. Germline V gene data show CDR1 as SGHRS and CDR2 as YFSETQ.